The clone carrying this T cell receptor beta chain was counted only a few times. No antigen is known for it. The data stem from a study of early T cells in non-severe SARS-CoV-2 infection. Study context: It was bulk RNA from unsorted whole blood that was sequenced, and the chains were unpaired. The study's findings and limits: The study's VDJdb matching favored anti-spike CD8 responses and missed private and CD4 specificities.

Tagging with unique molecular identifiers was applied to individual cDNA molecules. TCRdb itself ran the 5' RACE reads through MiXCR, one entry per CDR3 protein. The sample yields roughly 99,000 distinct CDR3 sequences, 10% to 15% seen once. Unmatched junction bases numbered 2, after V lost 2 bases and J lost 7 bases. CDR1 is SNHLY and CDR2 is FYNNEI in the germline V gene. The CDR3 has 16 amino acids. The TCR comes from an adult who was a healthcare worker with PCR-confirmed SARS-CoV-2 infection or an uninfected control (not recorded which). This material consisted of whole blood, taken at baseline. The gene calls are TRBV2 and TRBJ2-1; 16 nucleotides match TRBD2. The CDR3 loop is CASSERGLAGGNEQFF. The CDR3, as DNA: TGTGCCAGCAGTGAAAGGGGACTAGCGGGAGGGAATGAGCAGTTCTTC.